Detailed here is one T cell receptor (beta chain). FACS sorting after 6-7 days collected CFSE-low CD25+ ICOS+ proliferating activated T cells. Memory CD4+ T cells were CFSE-labeled and cultured 2:1 with antigen-pulsed autologous monocytes. The memory gate held CD4+ cells that were not CD45RA+CCR7+CD95- naive cells, over 98% pure. CD4+ T cells and monocytes were enriched with CD4 and CD14 microbeads. The entry originates in a study of human CD4 T cells and Enterobacteriaceae. Looking at the study overall: Stimuli were heat-inactivated E. coli, K. pneumoniae, E. aerogenes, S. flexneri, S. sonnei, S. typhimurium, S. aureus.

CFSE-low antigen-reactive cultures were sequenced at survey level. Using immunoSEQ multiplex PCR, the repertoire was profiled, and TCRdb retains in-frame clones only, with some absent. The sample comprises around 600 clones, under 45% of which are singletons, and 40% to 55% rests with the top ten. Whole-study findings and limits: Fewer clonotypes appeared in Enterobacteriaceae-reactive than S. aureus- or M. tuberculosis-reactive repertoires.

The germline V gene encodes CDR1 DFQATT and CDR2 SNEGSKA (reference sequence). This CDR3 region has 11 residues. The sequencing sample was made of bacteria-reactive CD4+ T cells grown in culture. The subset here: CFSE-low proliferating memory CD4 T cells sorted after in vitro stimulation with a heat-inactivated bacterium or M. tuberculosis lysate. The clonotype originates from a human donor in good health. The chain links TRBV20-1 to TRBJ2-5; D is unresolved. The J call may be faulty, since TRBJ2-7 better matches the DNA end. CDR3 DNA: TGCAGTGCTAGAGGGTACTACGAGCAGTACTTC. This encodes CSARGYYEQYF.